The 30 T cell receptor beta chains below were found in one sample sequenced in a study of blood T cell repertoires in COVID-19. Clones were read by immunoSEQ multiplex PCR, and TCRdb kept only the in-frame ones, dropping some. This table has a few hundred thousand clones, around 89% appearing once. Sequencing used peripheral blood. Receptors originate from a man under 40 with acute or convalescent COVID-19.

Written as DNA, the CDR3 is TGTGCCAGCAGCCAATACACCTCGAACACTGAAGCTTTCTTT. It encodes CASSQYTSNTEAFF. The V call is TRBV16, the J call TRBJ1-1; D not resolved. From germline, CDR1 is KGHSY and CDR2 FQNENV. V was clipped by 1 base and J by 1 base, with 7 bases between them. The CDR3 is 14 residues long.

The genes are TRBV6-1 and TRBJ1-1; D not certain. Germline CDR1 and CDR2: MNHNS and SASEGT. The CDR3 loop spans 16 amino acids. With 4 bases removed from V and 0 bases from J, the gap between germline ends came to 15 bases. In nucleotides, the CDR3 is TGTGCCAGCAGTGTTTCCTCCTTCGCTATGAACACTGAAGCTTTCTTT. This encodes CASSVSSFAMNTEAFF.

The chain employs TRBV18 and TRBJ2-7, with D perhaps matching TRBD2 (6 bases). The CDR3 extends over 13 amino acids. V gave up 5 bases and J gave up 2 bases, with 10 bases separating them. Germline V gene data show CDR1 as KGHSH and CDR2 as LQKENI. The CDR3 DNA follows: TGTGCCAGCTCATGGGACTTTACCTACGAGCAGTACTTC. Its translation is CASSWDFTYEQYF.

V and J are TRBV11-2 and TRBJ2-1; TRBD2 agrees at 10 bases. V lost 2 bases and J lost 11; bases outside the gene matches: 18. Germline V CDR1 and CDR2: SGHAT, FQNNGV. The length of the CDR3 is 18 residues. The CDR3 DNA is TGTGCCAGCAGCTTAATGGCTAGCGGGGGCCTGGGTGGGATGAAGCAGTTCTTC. Translating gives CASSLMASGGLGGMKQFF.

This clone was counted once. The chain uses TRBV6-2 or TRBV6-3 and TRBJ2-4, with D perhaps matching TRBD2 (5 bases). With 2 bases removed from V and 2 bases from J, the gap between germline ends came to 10 bases. The CDR3 is 15 residues long. Germline CDR1 and CDR2: MNHEY and SVGEGT. CDR3 in DNA: TGTGCCAGCAGTTACCCGGGGTCGACCAAAAACATTCAGTACTTC. It is translated as CASSYPGSTKNIQYF.

This clone was recorded a few times. V usage is TRBV24-1 and J usage is TRBJ2-3; TRBD1 matches 9 bases. The V and J ends lost 5 bases and 3 bases, in that order; junction bases with no gene match: 11. Germline V gene sequence: CDR1 KGHDR, CDR2 SFDVKD. This CDR3 is built from 17 residues. The DNA for the CDR3 is TGTGCCACCAGTGTTTCCGGGACAGGGAAGGGGACAGATACGCAGTATTTT. Protein sequence: CATSVSGTGKGTDTQYF.

As DNA, the CDR3 is TGCGCCAGCGCGGGACAGGCCTCCTACAATGAGCAGTTCTTC. Translated, it gives CASAGQASYNEQFF. The J gene is TRBJ2-1, the V gene TRBV5-1; 8 nucleotides align to TRBD1. The CDR3 runs 14 residues. After removal of 7 bases from V and 0 bases from J, the junction contained 3 bases not matched to a gene. The V gene's germline CDR1 is SGHRS and CDR2 YFSETQ.

The genes are TRBV27 and TRBJ1-3, with 7 nucleotides matching TRBD1. CDR3 size: 12 residues. Germline V gene lookup returns CDR1 MNHEY and CDR2 SMNVEV (reference sequence). The V segment lost 11 bases and the J segment 2 bases; nucleotides outside the gene matches: 3. CDR3 DNA sequence: TGTGCCGGCGGGACAGCTGGAAACACCATATATTTT. Encoded protein: CAGGTAGNTIYF.

This clone is a singleton in its sample. The gene calls are TRBV12-3 or TRBV12-4 and TRBJ2-7; TRBD1 agrees at 7 bases. With V trimmed by 2 bases and J by 9 bases, 4 bases remained unmatched. The CDR3 sequence is 12 residues long. CDR3 DNA sequence: TGTGCCAGCAGTTTAAGCCGGGACAGGCAGTACTTC. Its translation is CASSLSRDRQYF.

The chain carries TRBV11-2 and TRBJ1-1; D is unclear. The V end lost 6 bases, the J end lost 7 bases, and 9 bases lay between the germline ends. The CDR3 runs 11 residues. Germline V gene sequence: CDR1 SGHAT, CDR2 FQNNGV. In DNA form, the CDR3 reads TGTGCCAGCAGATTGGGCTTTGAAGCTTTCTTT. Translated: CASRLGFEAFF.

This chain joins TRBV2 and TRBJ2-1, with 8 bases identical to TRBD2. The CDR3 extends over 14 amino acids. The trim removed 6 bases at V and 5 bases at J, leaving 6 bases unmatched. Germline CDR1 reads SNHLY; CDR2 reads FYNNEI. This CDR3 is CASRELAVNNEQFF. The DNA of the CDR3 is TGTGCCAGCAGGGAACTAGCGGTTAACAATGAGCAGTTCTTC.

The chain's CDR3 is CASSPRANQPQHF. The DNA for the CDR3 is TGTGCCAGCTCGCCGAGAGCTAATCAGCCCCAGCATTTT. The genes are TRBV6-6 and TRBJ1-5; D is uncertain. The germline V gene encodes CDR1 MNHNY and CDR2 SVGAGI (reference sequence). V was cut by 8 bases and J by 4 bases, with 12 bases left in between. The CDR3 spans 13 residues.

As DNA, the CDR3 is TGTGCCAGCAGCCACGTCGATGAGCAGTTCTTC. As protein: CASSHVDEQFF. The chain carries TRBV3-1 (or the pseudogene TRBV3-2) and TRBJ2-1; D not resolved. Germline CDR1 reads LGHDT; CDR2 reads YNNKEL (reference sequence). V was trimmed by 3 bases and J by 8 bases, leaving 5 bases between them. This CDR3 spans 11 amino acids.

A single count supports this clone. The chain is built from TRBV4-2 and TRBJ1-1; TRBD1 matches at 11 bases. CDR1 and CDR2 from the germline V gene are LGHNA and YNFKEQ. Germline trimming cut 4 bases from V and 0 bases from J; bases unmatched to any gene: 19. The CDR3 sequence is 21 residues long. The CDR3 DNA follows: TGTGCCAGCAGCCCCCTGATCGGACAGGGGGCTGCGGTTTGGATGAACACTGAAGCTTTCTTT. This gives the protein CASSPLIGQGAAVWMNTEAFF.

This chain joins TRBV28 and TRBJ2-7; 7 nucleotides match TRBD2. CDR1 and CDR2 from the germline V gene are MDHEN and SYDVKM. Trimming took 6 bases from V and 6 from J; bases not matched to a gene: 11. The CDR3 loop spans 14 amino acids. CDR3 DNA: TGTGCCAGCAGCCCCTCGGGGGGAGGGGTCGAGCAGTACTTC. It yields the protein CASSPSGGGVEQYF.

This clone has just a few counts. Distinct nucleotide sequences in the sample also encode this CDR3. The rearrangement links TRBV19 to TRBJ1-5; 7 bases are a match to TRBD1. Trimming cost V 3 bases and J 4 bases; bases outside gene matches: 3. The CDR3 has 14 amino acids. CDR1 and CDR2 (germline): LNHDA, SQIVND (reference sequence). CDR3 sequence reads: CASSIMTGNQPQHF. The DNA of the CDR3 is TGTGCCAGTAGTATTATGACAGGGAATCAGCCCCAGCATTTT.

This clone occurred once. The chain has TRBV6-5 and TRBJ1-1; D is possibly TRBD1 (6 bases). CDR3 size: 14 residues. Germline V gene sequence: CDR1 MNHEY, CDR2 SVGAGI. Trimming cost V 6 bases and J 3 bases, with 14 bases left between them. CDR3 protein: CASRDSFLYTEAFF. The DNA of the CDR3 is TGTGCCAGCAGGGACAGTTTTTTGTACACTGAAGCTTTCTTT.

The chain carries TRBV27 and TRBJ2-6; 7 positions agree with TRBD1. Germline V gene sequence: CDR1 MNHEY, CDR2 SMNVEV (reference sequence). The CDR3 is 18 amino acids. V was pared by 4 bases and J by 0 bases, with 9 bases of the junction left unmatched. The CDR3 here is CASSYGDRVYSGANVLTF. CDR3 coding DNA: TGTGCCAGCAGTTATGGGGACAGAGTTTACTCTGGGGCCAACGTCCTGACTTTC.

The rearrangement joins TRBV27 to TRBJ2-7; a possible D gene is TRBD1 (6 bases). CDR1 is MNHEY and CDR2 is SMNVEV in the germline V gene (reference sequence). With 6 bases removed from V and 5 bases from J, the gap between germline ends came to 20 bases. This CDR3 is built from 15 residues. As DNA, the CDR3 is TGTGCCAGCAGGCTTTCAGGTGAGGGGGTTGACGAGCAGTACTTC. Amino acid sequence: CASRLSGEGVDEQYF.

V and J are TRBV28 and TRBJ1-5; 7 positions agree with TRBD1. V lost 5 bases to trimming and J lost 6 bases; unmatched junction nucleotides: 7. Germline loops: CDR1 MDHEN, CDR2 SYDVKM. There are 14 residues in the CDR3. CDR3 protein: CASSRGLEVQPQHF. The CDR3 region has the DNA TGTGCCAGCAGTAGGGGGCTTGAGGTTCAGCCCCAGCATTTT.

The V gene is TRBV19, the J gene TRBJ2-6, with D possibly being TRBD1 (6 bases). From germline, CDR1 is LNHDA and CDR2 SQIVND (reference sequence). Trimming took off 7 bases at V and 0 bases at J, with 16 bases between the two ends. The CDR3 totals 17 residues. The CDR3 spells CASTGNRALSGANVLTF. CDR3 coding DNA: TGTGCCAGTACGGGTAACAGGGCCCTCTCTGGGGCCAACGTCCTGACTTTC.

The rearrangement uses TRBV6-2 or TRBV6-3 and TRBJ2-3, with no clear D. Germline V gives CDR1 MNHEY, CDR2 SVGEGT. The CDR3 loop spans 15 amino acids. V was pared by 5 bases and J by 0 bases, with 12 bases between. DNA for the CDR3: TGTGCCAGCAGTGCATTAGCAGCTAGCACAGATACGCAGTATTTT. Amino acid sequence: CASSALAASTDTQYF.

This clone is a singleton in its sample. The CDR3 sequence: CASSERASGGGEQFF. CDR3 sequence (DNA): TGTGCCAGCAGTGAGAGGGCTAGCGGAGGGGGTGAGCAGTTCTTC. The rearrangement uses TRBV2 and TRBJ2-1; a weak D match, TRBD2 (7 bases). This CDR3 region has 15 residues. The ends were cut back, 3 bases at V and 9 bases at J, with 18 bases in the middle. The germline CDR1 and CDR2 sequences are SNHLY and FYNNEI.

V gene TRBV28 combines with J gene TRBJ2-3; D unclear. V was cut by 7 bases and J by 1 base, with 18 bases left in between. CDR1 and CDR2 from the germline V gene are MDHEN and SYDVKM. The CDR3 loop spans 16 amino acids. CDR3: CASTISWATRTDTQYF. CDR3 sequence (DNA): TGTGCCAGCACTATATCTTGGGCTACACGCACAGATACGCAGTATTTT.

The J gene is TRBJ2-1, the V gene TRBV7-2; 7 bases match TRBD2. Germline loops: CDR1 SGHTA, CDR2 FQGNSA. The CDR3 has 15 amino acids. V shed 1 base, J shed 3 bases, and the junction held 3 bases outside the gene matches. The CDR3 loop is CASSLDGRNYNEQFF. The DNA of the CDR3 is TGTGCCAGCAGCTTAGACGGGAGGAACTACAATGAGCAGTTCTTC.

The chain is built from TRBV7-8 and TRBJ2-3; unclear D gene. CDR3 length: 14 residues. V was pared by 5 bases and J by 5 bases, with 14 bases between. Germline lookup yields CDR1 SGHVS and CDR2 FQNEAQ. CDR3 bases: TGTGCCAGCAGCCTAGATTGGGCCCTAGATACGCAGTATTTT. Translated, it gives CASSLDWALDTQYF.

The gene calls are TRBV27 and TRBJ1-1; D is ambiguous. There are 16 residues in the CDR3. Trimming took 6 bases from V and 4 from J, leaving 21 bases between them. Per germline, CDR1 MNHEY and CDR2 SMNVEV (reference sequence). CDR3 in amino acids: CASRINFSGGGTEAFF. The CDR3 region has the DNA TGTGCCAGCAGGATCAATTTTTCCGGTGGAGGCACTGAAGCTTTCTTT.

The chain recombines TRBV6-6 with TRBJ1-1; D is unclear. The ends were cut back, 9 bases at V and 0 bases at J, with 14 bases in the middle. The CDR3 contains 14 residues. Germline values: CDR1 MNHNY, CDR2 SVGAGI (reference sequence). As DNA, the CDR3 is TGTGCCAGTTTAAACTATGGTCTGAACACTGAAGCTTTCTTT. Its protein product is CASLNYGLNTEAFF.

The chain is built from TRBV28 and TRBJ1-6; 7 bases line up with TRBD1. This CDR3 region has 14 residues. Losses at the gene ends were 5 bases for V and 8 bases for J; bases not matched to a gene: 6. Germline loops: CDR1 MDHEN, CDR2 SYDVKM. The CDR3 sequence: CASSPRTGDSPLHF. In DNA form, the CDR3 reads TGTGCCAGCAGTCCCCGGACAGGCGATTCACCCCTCCACTTT. Based on the CDR3 plus reference TRBV28 and TRBJ1-6, the full variable domain is DVKVTQSSRYLVKRTGEKVFLECVQDMDHENMFWYRQDPGLGLRLIYFSYDVKMKEKGDIPEGYSVSREKKERFSLILESASTNQTSMYLCASSPRTGDSPLHFGNGTRLTVT.

This chain uses TRBV5-1 with TRBJ1-1; TRBD1 matches 8 bases. This CDR3 comprises 17 residues. V gave up 7 bases and J gave up 0 bases; unmatched junction bases: 14. The germline gives CDR1 SGHRS, CDR2 YFSETQ. CDR3 amino acids: CASALRRQGSMNTEAFF. CDR3 DNA sequence: TGCGCCAGCGCCTTACGTAGACAGGGGAGTATGAACACTGAAGCTTTCTTT.